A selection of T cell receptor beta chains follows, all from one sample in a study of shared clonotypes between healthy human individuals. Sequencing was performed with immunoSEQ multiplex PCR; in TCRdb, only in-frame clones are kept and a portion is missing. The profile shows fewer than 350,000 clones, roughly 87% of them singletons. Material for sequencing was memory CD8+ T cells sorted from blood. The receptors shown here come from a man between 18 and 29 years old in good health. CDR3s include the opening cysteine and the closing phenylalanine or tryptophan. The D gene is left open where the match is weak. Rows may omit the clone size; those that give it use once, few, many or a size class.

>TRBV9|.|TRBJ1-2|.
CASSVGGINGYTF
TGTGCCAGCAGCGTAGGAGGGATTAATGGCTACACCTTC
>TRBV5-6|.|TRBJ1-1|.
CASSLEQGWRMNTEAFF
TGTGCCAGCAGCTTAGAGCAGGGGTGGAGAATGAACACTGAAGCTTTCTTT
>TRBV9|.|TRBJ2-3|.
CASSVEGQLTDTQYF
TGTGCCAGCAGCGTGGAGGGACAGCTCACAGATACGCAGTATTTT
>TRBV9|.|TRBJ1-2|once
CASSGDSGYTF
TGTGCCAGCAGCGGTGATTCTGGCTACACCTTC
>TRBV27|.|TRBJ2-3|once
CASSFSGGLSGEQYF
TGTGCCAGCAGTTTCTCTGGGGGCCTAAGTGGTGAGCAGTATTTT
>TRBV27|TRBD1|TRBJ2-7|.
CASSLSRDRWEQYF
TGTGCCAGCAGTTTATCGCGGGACAGGTGGGAGCAGTACTTC
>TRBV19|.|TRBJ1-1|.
CASSIPGMYTEAFF
TGTGCCAGTAGTATCCCAGGGATGTACACTGAAGCTTTCTTT
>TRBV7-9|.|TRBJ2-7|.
CASSLVTLHEQYF
TGTGCCAGCAGCTTAGTGACCCTTCACGAGCAGTACTTC
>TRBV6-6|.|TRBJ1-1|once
CASSPIPTEAFF
TGTGCCAGCAGTCCTATTCCCACTGAAGCTTTCTTT
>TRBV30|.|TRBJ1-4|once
CAWREPWGPVNEKLFF
TGTGCCTGGAGGGAACCGTGGGGGCCGGTTAATGAAAAACTGTTTTTT
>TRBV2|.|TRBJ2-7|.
CASSEVGNSYEQYF
TGTGCCAGCAGTGAGGTCGGGAACTCCTACGAGCAGTACTTC
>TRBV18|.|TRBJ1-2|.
CASSPEHGGRYYGYTF
TGTGCCAGCTCACCAGAGCACGGAGGAAGGTACTATGGCTACACCTTC
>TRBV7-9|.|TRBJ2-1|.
CASSLLRRGDEQFF
TGTGCCAGCAGCCTCCTGAGGAGGGGTGATGAGCAGTTCTTC
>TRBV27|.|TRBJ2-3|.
CASSLKTVGMLPTDTQYF
TGTGCCAGCAGTTTAAAGACAGTGGGTATGCTTCCCACAGATACGCAGTATTTT
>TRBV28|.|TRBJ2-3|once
CASSLAASGDTQYF
TGTGCCAGCAGTTTGGCAGCGTCGGGAGATACGCAGTATTTT
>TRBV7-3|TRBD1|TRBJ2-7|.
CASSYRQGWPYEQYF
TGTGCCAGCAGCTACCGACAGGGGTGGCCCTACGAGCAGTACTTC
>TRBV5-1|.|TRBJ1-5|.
CASSLGASIDGNQPQHF
TGCGCCAGCAGCTTAGGTGCTTCAATCGATGGCAATCAGCCCCAGCATTTT
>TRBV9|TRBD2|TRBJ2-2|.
CASSIRTSGNTGELFF
TGTGCCAGCAGCATACGGACTAGCGGGAACACCGGGGAGCTGTTTTTT
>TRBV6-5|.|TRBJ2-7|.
CASSPLGPDYEQYF
TGTGCCAGCAGTCCACTAGGCCCCGACTACGAGCAGTACTTC
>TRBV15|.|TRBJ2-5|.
CATSRVGGRETQYF
TGTGCCACCAGCAGAGTCGGAGGGCGAGAGACCCAGTACTTC
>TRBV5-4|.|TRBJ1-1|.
CASSPRQNTEAFF
TGTGCCAGCAGCCCAAGACAGAACACTGAAGCTTTCTTT
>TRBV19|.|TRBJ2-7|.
CASSQNSYEQYF
TGTGCCAGTAGTCAGAACTCCTACGAGCAGTACTTC
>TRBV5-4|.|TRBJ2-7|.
CASSLAGDPYEQYF
TGTGCCAGCAGCTTGGCAGGCGATCCCTACGAGCAGTACTTC
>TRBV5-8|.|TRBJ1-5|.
CASSLAQPQHF
TGTGCCAGCAGCTTGGCTCAGCCCCAGCATTTT
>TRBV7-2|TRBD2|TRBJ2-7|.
CASSLVGGSAYEQYF
TGTGCCAGCAGCTTAGTGGGCGGGAGCGCCTACGAGCAGTACTTC
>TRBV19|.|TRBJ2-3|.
CASSISVPDTQYF
TGTGCCAGTAGTATTAGCGTGCCAGATACGCAGTATTTT
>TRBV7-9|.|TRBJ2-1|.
CASRNGAGSYNEQFF
TGTGCCAGCAGGAACGGGGCGGGCTCCTACAATGAGCAGTTCTTC
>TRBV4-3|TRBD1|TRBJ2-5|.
CASSQAAQGEQETQYF
TGCGCCAGCAGCCAAGCCGCACAGGGGGAACAAGAGACCCAGTACTTC
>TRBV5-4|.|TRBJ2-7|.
CASSFGGVYEQYF
TGTGCCAGCAGCTTTGGCGGGGTCTACGAGCAGTACTTC
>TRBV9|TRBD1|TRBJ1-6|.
CASSWDSYNSPLHF
TGTGCCAGCAGCTGGGACAGCTATAATTCACCCCTCCACTTT
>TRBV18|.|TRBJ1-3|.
CASSPKQYEDPGNTIYF
TGTGCCAGCTCACCAAAACAGTATGAGGATCCTGGAAACACCATATATTTT
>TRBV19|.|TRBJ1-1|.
CASSIGQAGEAFF
TGTGCCAGTAGTATAGGACAGGCAGGTGAAGCTTTCTTT
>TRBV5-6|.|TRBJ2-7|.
CASSYLYEQYF
TGTGCCAGCAGCTACTTATACGAGCAGTACTTC
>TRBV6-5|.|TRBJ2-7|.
CASSYGNRYTYEQYF
TGTGCCAGCAGTTACGGGAACAGGTATACCTACGAGCAGTACTTC
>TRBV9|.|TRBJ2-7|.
CASSPDGYEQYF
TGTGCCAGCAGTCCGGACGGCTACGAGCAGTACTTC
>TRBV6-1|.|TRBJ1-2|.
CASSEAPGGSHTF
TGTGCCAGCAGTGAAGCCCCAGGAGGTTCACACACCTTC
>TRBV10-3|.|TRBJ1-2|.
CAISESRGSRNYGYTF
TGTGCCATCAGTGAGTCAAGAGGTAGCAGGAACTATGGCTACACCTTC
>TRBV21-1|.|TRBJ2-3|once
CASSKWSKGGGDTQYF
TGTGCCAGCAGCAAATGGTCCAAGGGCGGAGGGGATACGCAGTATTTT
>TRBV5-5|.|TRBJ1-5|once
CASSLGPNQPQHF
TGTGCCAGCAGCTTGGGTCCTAATCAGCCCCAGCATTTT
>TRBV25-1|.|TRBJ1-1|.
CASSQGFTEAFF
TGTGCCAGCAGTCAGGGCTTTACTGAAGCTTTCTTT
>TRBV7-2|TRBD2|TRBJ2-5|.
CASSGGTSGIIVRETQYF
TGTGCCAGCAGCGGAGGGACTAGCGGGATAATTGTGCGGGAGACCCAGTACTTC
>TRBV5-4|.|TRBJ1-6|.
CASGRTGYNSPLHF
TGTGCCAGCGGCCGGACGGGCTATAATTCACCCCTCCACTTT
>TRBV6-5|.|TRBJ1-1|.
CASTQGKYTEAFF
TGTGCCAGCACCCAGGGGAAGTACACTGAAGCTTTCTTT
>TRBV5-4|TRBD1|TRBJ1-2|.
CASSGGTGPSLIYGYTF
TGTGCCAGCAGCGGAGGGACAGGACCCTCGTTGATATATGGCTACACCTTC
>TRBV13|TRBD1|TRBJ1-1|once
CASRNRQGNTEAFF
TGTGCCAGCAGAAACAGACAGGGGAACACTGAAGCTTTCTTT
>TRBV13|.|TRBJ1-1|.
CASSLAQANTEAFF
TGTGCCAGCAGCCTTGCCCAGGCGAACACTGAAGCTTTCTTT
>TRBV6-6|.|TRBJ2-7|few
CASSGSYEQYF
TGTGCCAGCAGTGGCTCCTACGAGCAGTACTTC
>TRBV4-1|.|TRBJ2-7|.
CASSQDRGRWEQYF
TGCGCCAGCAGCCAAGATCGGGGCCGTTGGGAGCAGTACTTC